This entry concerns a single TCR beta chain. As yet, its antigen is unknown. This sample stems from a study of Graves' ophthalmopathy and Graves' hyperthyroidism. Study-level findings and limits: Most expanded thyroid clonotypes above 0.001 frequency also appeared in blood.

The study amplified TCR beta CDR3 regions using RNA transcripts. The first round was an RT-PCR with HTBI primers, and the second round was a multiplex PCR. In TCRdb, the multiplex PCR reads were re-called with MiXCR into one record per CDR3 protein. The sample has over a million distinct CDR3 sequences; about two fifths are singletons. Sequenced input: peripheral blood or thyroid tissue (not recorded which). The receptor comes from an adult man with Graves' hyperthyroidism.

CDR3 in DNA: TGTGCTAGGAGGACGAGCCAAGAGACCCAGTACTTC. This gives the protein CARRTSQETQYF. The rearrangement uses TRBV24-1 and TRBJ2-5, with D possibly being TRBD2 (5 bases). Per the germline V gene, CDR1 is KGHDR and CDR2 is SFDVKD. This CDR3 comprises 12 residues.